The 10 T cell receptor beta chains reported below all come from one sample, sequenced in a study of shared clonotypes between healthy human individuals. Naive CD8 cells, CD45RO-negative and positively selected for CCR7, excluded terminally differentiated effector memory CD45RA+ cells. TCRdb's copy holds only in-frame clones and misses some; the assay was immunoSEQ multiplex PCR. This table has some 2 million clones, about 95% appearing once. Source material: naive CD8+ T cells sorted from blood. These receptors were taken from a man younger than 30 in good health.

The genes are TRBV5-4 and TRBJ2-7, with 12 bases identical to TRBD2. V was clipped by 0 bases and J by 6 bases; unmatched bases: 7. This CDR3 comprises 16 residues. The germline V gene has CDR1 SGHNT and CDR2 YYREEE (reference sequence). This CDR3 is CASSLGMTSGSGEQYF. CDR3 nucleotide sequence: TGTGCCAGCAGCTTGGGAATGACTAGCGGGAGTGGCGAGCAGTACTTC.

The gene calls are TRBV6-5 and TRBJ2-3; D possibly uses TRBD1 or TRBD2 (5 bases each). Looked up from germline, CDR1 is MNHEY and CDR2 is SVGAGI. Deletions cut 8 bases from V and 0 bases from J, with 15 bases between. The CDR3 is 15 amino acids. CDR3 in amino acids: CASRTGTLSTDTQYF. The CDR3, as DNA: TGTGCCAGCCGAACGGGGACCCTTAGCACAGATACGCAGTATTTT.

The V call is TRBV4-1, the J call TRBJ1-3; TRBD1 might be the D (6 bases). Germline V gene data show CDR1 as MGHRA and CDR2 as YSYEKL. With 3 bases removed from V and 0 bases from J, the gap between germline ends came to 15 bases. This CDR3 is built from 17 residues. The CDR3 sequence is CASSHRDNLNSGNTIYF. CDR3 bases: TGCGCCAGCAGCCACCGGGACAACCTAAACTCTGGAAACACCATATATTTT.

In this sample, this clone turned up a few times. The chain's CDR3 is CASSYDYNEQFF. CDR3 DNA: TGTGCCAGCAGTTACGACTACAATGAGCAGTTCTTC. This sequence joins TRBV6-5 and TRBJ2-1; no clear D gene. The V gene lost 2 bases and the J gene lost 3 bases, with 2 bases spanning the gap. The CDR3 consists of 12 residues. Germline lookup yields CDR1 MNHEY and CDR2 SVGAGI.

With regard to this clone: Different DNA sequences within this sample yield the same CDR3. J is TRBJ2-7 and V is TRBV5-4, with TRBD1 as a possible D gene (5 bases). Trimming left V 0 bases short and J 4 bases short, with 8 bases between. The CDR3 spans 13 residues. Germline lookup yields CDR1 SGHNT and CDR2 YYREEE (reference sequence). CDR3 nucleotide sequence: TGTGCCAGCAGCTTGGCCCAGGGATACGAGCAGTACTTC. This codes for CASSLAQGYEQYF.

This CDR3 is CASSVGLALKALYNEQFF. The DNA of the CDR3 is TGTGCCAGCAGTGTAGGCCTAGCCCTTAAAGCTCTATACAATGAGCAGTTCTTC. The gene calls are TRBV6-1 and TRBJ2-1; a possible D gene is TRBD2 (5 bases). Deletions cut 4 bases from V and 4 bases from J, with 23 bases between. The CDR3 spans 18 residues. Germline loops: CDR1 MNHNS, CDR2 SASEGT.

This chain uses TRBV4-1 with TRBJ1-3; 7 bases match TRBD1. Germline V gives CDR1 MGHRA, CDR2 YSYEKL. Germline trimming cut 1 base from V and 2 bases from J; bases unmatched to any gene: 11. This CDR3 has 18 amino acids. The DNA for the CDR3 is TGCGCCAGCAGCCAAGCCCCGGGACAGTCAATTACTGGAAACACCATATATTTT. This gives the protein CASSQAPGQSITGNTIYF.

The chain recombines TRBV27 with TRBJ2-7, with D maybe TRBD2 (7 bases). With 3 bases removed from V and 0 bases from J, the gap between germline ends came to 12 bases. Per the germline V gene, CDR1 is MNHEY and CDR2 is SMNVEV (reference sequence). CDR3 length: 15 residues. CDR3 in amino acids: CASSLGGTPSYEQYF. Here the CDR3 DNA reads TGTGCCAGCAGTTTGGGGGGGACACCCTCCTACGAGCAGTACTTC.

The chain is built from TRBV7-9 and TRBJ2-5, with 10 bases fitting TRBD2. This CDR3 region has 16 residues. CDR1 SEHNR and CDR2 FQNEAQ come from the germline V gene (reference sequence). V shed 5 bases, J shed 6 bases, and the junction held 12 bases outside the gene matches. The CDR3 here is CASSPPLAGVGKTQYF. DNA of the CDR3: TGTGCCAGCAGCCCCCCTCTAGCGGGAGTCGGAAAGACCCAGTACTTC.

Concerning this clone: This specimen includes other DNA sequences encoding the same CDR3. The chain joins TRBV4-1 to TRBJ2-7; D gene ambiguous. Trimming left V 0 bases short and J 1 base short, with 7 bases between. Germline CDR1 and CDR2: MGHRA and YSYEKL. This CDR3 has 14 residues. The CDR3 DNA follows: TGCGCCAGCAGCCAAGATTTAGTGTCCTACGAGCAGTACTTC. Translating it yields CASSQDLVSYEQYF.